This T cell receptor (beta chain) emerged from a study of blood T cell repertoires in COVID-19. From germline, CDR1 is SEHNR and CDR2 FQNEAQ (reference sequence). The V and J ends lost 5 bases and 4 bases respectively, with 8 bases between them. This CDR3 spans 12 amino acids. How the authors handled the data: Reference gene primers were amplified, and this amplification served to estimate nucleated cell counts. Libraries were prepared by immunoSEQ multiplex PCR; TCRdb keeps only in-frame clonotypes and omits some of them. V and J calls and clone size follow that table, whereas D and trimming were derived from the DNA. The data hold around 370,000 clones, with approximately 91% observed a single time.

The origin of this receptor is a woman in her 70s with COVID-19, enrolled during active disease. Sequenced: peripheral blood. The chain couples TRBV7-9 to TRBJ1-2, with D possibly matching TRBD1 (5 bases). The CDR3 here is CASSPGGYGYTF. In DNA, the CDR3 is TGTGCCAGCAGCCCCGGGGGCTATGGCTACACCTTC.